What follows describes a single TCR beta chain. Its specificity is unknown. Measured with immunoSEQ multiplex PCR; TCRdb has only the in-frame clones, and not every one. Of around 100,000 clones in the sample, about 90% are singletons; the top ten hold around 4.8%. Looked up from germline, CDR1 is ENHRY and CDR2 is SYGVKD. With 5 bases clipped from V and 4 bases from J, the junction kept 5 bases outside the gene matches. The CDR3 runs 15 residues. This entry is derived from a study of T cell responses to AZD1222 COVID-19 vaccine. Points from the study as a whole: Nearly half of spike-specific TCRs reportedly go after variant regions that carry no mutations. Spike regions recognized by vaccine-associated CD4 TCRs spanned the protein, led by 160-218 and 743-854. Sampling captured repertoires only after the peak T cell response. The sample set comprised mostly white British donors with more females, and clonal diversity was possibly underestimated.

The rearrangement links TRBV10-3 to TRBJ1-2, with 12 bases that match TRBD1. The sequence came from an adult in good health. The material was peripheral blood, obtained on day 0 of AZD1222 vaccination. Here the CDR3 reads CAISPGQGAGYGYTF. The CDR3, as DNA: TGTGCCATCAGTCCGGGACAGGGGGCGGGCTATGGCTACACCTTC.